Listed below are T cell receptor beta chains from one sample, sequenced in a study of T cell changes during pregnancy in multiple sclerosis. The repertoire was sequenced with immunoSEQ multiplex PCR; TCRdb's copy has only in-frame clones and lacks some. Of 40,000 or so clones listed, about nine tenths are singletons. The material sequenced was CD4+ T cells from peripheral blood mononuclear cells, taken in the third trimester of pregnancy. Receptors were obtained from a female donor in good health, enrolled as a control in a pregnancy study. The CDR3 runs from the conserved cysteine through the conserved F or W. The D gene is left open where the match is weak. Size values are once, few and many counts, or a class for expanded clones, and some rows have none.

V: TRBV5-6; J: TRBJ2-7; D: TRBD2; size: few; DNA: TGTGCCAGCAGCCTTGAGACTAGCGGCCCCTACGAGCAGTACTTC; CDR3: CASSLETSGPYEQYF
V: TRBV5-6; J: TRBJ1-4; D: TRBD1; size: .; DNA: TGTGCCAGCAGCTTGGGACAGGGAGGTGAAAAACTGTTTTTT; CDR3: CASSLGQGGEKLFF
V: TRBV5-6; J: TRBJ1-2; D: .; size: .; DNA: TGTGCCAGCAGCGGAAACGACAGAACTAACTATGGCTACACCTTC; CDR3: CASSGNDRTNYGYTF
V: TRBV5-1; J: TRBJ1-1; D: TRBD1; size: few; DNA: TGCGCCAGCAGCTTTCTGGGACAGGGATGGACTGAAGCTTTCTTT; CDR3: CASSFLGQGWTEAFF
V: TRBV12-5; J: TRBJ2-5; D: TRBD2; size: .; DNA: TGTGCTAGTGGTTTGGGACTAGCTCAATTGGAGACCCAGTACTTC; CDR3: CASGLGLAQLETQYF
V: TRBV6-5; J: TRBJ2-3; D: .; size: .; DNA: TGTGCCAGCAGTTACCCAGGTGGCTATACGCAGTATTTT; CDR3: CASSYPGGYTQYF
V: TRBV14; J: TRBJ1-2; D: TRBD1; size: .; DNA: TGTGCCAGCAGCCAATTGGACAGGGGTTCCTATGGCTACACCTTC; CDR3: CASSQLDRGSYGYTF
V: TRBV28; J: TRBJ1-1; D: TRBD1; size: .; DNA: TGTGCCAGCAGCATCGGAGGGGGGACAGGGAACACTGAAGCTTTCTTT; CDR3: CASSIGGGTGNTEAFF
V: TRBV29-1; J: TRBJ2-4; D: TRBD2; size: .; DNA: TGCAGCGTTGAAGTGGGGGGGGGAGCCAAAAACATTCAGTACTTC; CDR3: CSVEVGGGAKNIQYF
V: TRBV18; J: TRBJ1-1; D: TRBD1; size: .; DNA: TGTGCCAGCTCACCACCGGGTCTTACAGGGGTGACTTTCTTT; CDR3: CASSPPGLTGVTFF
V: TRBV5-4; J: TRBJ2-7; D: .; size: .; DNA: TGTGCCAGCAGCTTTTATGACAGGCGAGCCTACGAGCAGTACTTC; CDR3: CASSFYDRRAYEQYF
V: TRBV27; J: TRBJ1-5; D: TRBD1; size: .; DNA: TGTGCCAGCAGTTTTTTGGTACAGGGGGCTCCTCAGCCCCAGCATTTT; CDR3: CASSFLVQGAPQPQHF
V: TRBV7-2; J: TRBJ2-2; D: .; size: .; DNA: TGTGCCAGCAGCCCCCAATCGGGGTCCGGGGAGCTGTTTTTT; CDR3: CASSPQSGSGELFF
V: TRBV28; J: TRBJ2-7; D: .; size: .; DNA: TGTGCCAGCAGTTTAGGGGAAACAGGTTGGCAGTACTTC; CDR3: CASSLGETGWQYF
V: TRBV5-6; J: TRBJ2-1; D: TRBD2; size: .; DNA: TGTGCCAGCAGCTTGGGACTAGCGGGAGTTGAGCAGTTCTTC; CDR3: CASSLGLAGVEQFF
V: TRBV6-5; J: TRBJ2-1; D: TRBD1; size: .; DNA: TGTGCCAGCACCCTAAACAGGGGCGGCGAGCAGTTCTTC; CDR3: CASTLNRGGEQFF
V: TRBV7-9; J: TRBJ2-7; D: TRBD1; size: once; DNA: TGTGCCAGCAGCTCCTATACGGGACAGTCCTACGAGCAGTACTTC; CDR3: CASSSYTGQSYEQYF
V: TRBV4-1; J: TRBJ2-3; D: TRBD2; size: .; DNA: TGCGCCAGCAGCCAAGAGACCGGGACTAGGTCACGCACAGATACGCAGTATTTT; CDR3: CASSQETGTRSRTDTQYF
V: TRBV19; J: TRBJ2-3; D: .; size: .; DNA: TGTGCCAGTAGGAAGGGAGGCACAGATACGCAGTATTTT; CDR3: CASRKGGTDTQYF
V: TRBV25-1; J: TRBJ2-5; D: TRBD1; size: .; DNA: TGTGCCAGCAGGAAACCCGGACAGGCCGGGGAGACCCAGTACTTC; CDR3: CASRKPGQAGETQYF
V: TRBV5-5; J: TRBJ2-3; D: .; size: .; DNA: TGTGCCAGCAGCTTGGCCGGCGCCGTGAGGGCGGATACGCAGTATTTT; CDR3: CASSLAGAVRADTQYF
V: TRBV7-8; J: TRBJ1-2; D: .; size: once; DNA: TGTGCCAGCAGCCCTCGCCCAGCTAACTATGGCTACACCTTC; CDR3: CASSPRPANYGYTF
V: TRBV28; J: TRBJ2-7; D: TRBD2; size: .; DNA: TGTGCCAGCAGCGGGACTACGCGGTCCGAGCAGTACTTC; CDR3: CASSGTTRSEQYF
V: TRBV7-2; J: TRBJ2-7; D: TRBD2; size: .; DNA: TGTGCCAGCAGCTTTTCTCGGTCGGCGGGAGGCTACGAGCAGTACTTC; CDR3: CASSFSRSAGGYEQYF
V: TRBV9; J: TRBJ2-3; D: TRBD2; size: .; DNA: TGTGCCAGCAGCGTTAGCGGGGGGGCTGGGGATACGCAGTATTTT; CDR3: CASSVSGGAGDTQYF
V: TRBV4-2; J: TRBJ2-2; D: TRBD2; size: .; DNA: TGTGCCAGCAGCCTGGGCGTAGCGGGACTTACCGGGGAGCTGTTTTTT; CDR3: CASSLGVAGLTGELFF
V: TRBV5-1; J: TRBJ2-1; D: TRBD2; size: few; DNA: TGCGCCAGCAGCCTAACTAGCGGGGGCCTCCGGGAACAGTTCTTC; CDR3: CASSLTSGGLREQFF
V: TRBV30; J: TRBJ1-5; D: .; size: .; DNA: TGTGCCTGGAGTCCAGGATTCCGGGGTACCAATCAGCCCCAGCATTTT; CDR3: CAWSPGFRGTNQPQHF
V: TRBV30; J: TRBJ2-5; D: .; size: .; DNA: TGTGCCTGGACGGGGAGCGGAGAGACCCAGTACTTC; CDR3: CAWTGSGETQYF
V: TRBV28; J: TRBJ2-3; D: .; size: .; DNA: TGTGCCAGCAGCCCCCGAGGGGATACGCAGTATTTT; CDR3: CASSPRGDTQYF
V: TRBV7-3; J: TRBJ2-5; D: .; size: .; DNA: TGTGCCAGCAGCCCCACTAGATCCACGGAGACCCAGTACTTC; CDR3: CASSPTRSTETQYF
V: TRBV9; J: TRBJ1-2; D: .; size: .; DNA: TGTGCCAGCAGTTCGGGGACTGCCGCTGGGGGTCTTGCTGGCTACACCTTC; CDR3: CASSSGTAAGGLAGYTF
V: TRBV5-5; J: TRBJ1-2; D: TRBD1; size: .; DNA: TGTGCCAGCAGCCCGGGGACAGGGCTTAACTATGGCTACACCTTC; CDR3: CASSPGTGLNYGYTF
V: TRBV9; J: TRBJ2-5; D: TRBD2; size: .; DNA: TGTGCCAGCAGCGTAGGGACTAGCGGTCCTTCGGCCCAGTACTTC; CDR3: CASSVGTSGPSAQYF
V: TRBV9; J: TRBJ2-3; D: .; size: .; DNA: TGTGCCAGCAGCGTAACGCCGGGGGATACGCAGTATTTT; CDR3: CASSVTPGDTQYF
V: TRBV7-2; J: TRBJ1-1; D: .; size: .; DNA: TGTGCCAGCAGCTTAGCTCCTCGGGTGCACACTGAAGCTTTCTTT; CDR3: CASSLAPRVHTEAFF
V: TRBV9; J: TRBJ2-1; D: .; size: few; DNA: TGTGCCAGCAGCGTAGGTCCTTTCGGCAATGAGCAGTTCTTC; CDR3: CASSVGPFGNEQFF
V: TRBV7-9; J: TRBJ1-2; D: .; size: .; DNA: TGTGCCAGCGGCGGGAGCTACTATGGCTACACCTTC; CDR3: CASGGSYYGYTF
V: TRBV6-6; J: TRBJ2-5; D: TRBD1; size: .; DNA: TGTGCCAGCAGAGATCGGACAGGAGGAGAGACCCAGTACTTC; CDR3: CASRDRTGGETQYF
V: TRBV13; J: TRBJ2-2; D: .; size: .; DNA: TGTGCCAGCAGCCCGAGTAGCGGCGGGGAGCTGTTTTTT; CDR3: CASSPSSGGELFF
V: TRBV4-1; J: TRBJ1-5; D: .; size: .; DNA: TGCGCCAGCAGCCAAGGACTTCAGGGAAATCAGCCCCAGCATTTT; CDR3: CASSQGLQGNQPQHF
V: TRBV6-6; J: TRBJ2-5; D: TRBD2; size: .; DNA: TGTGCCAGCAGACTAGCGGGAGAAGAGACCCAGTACTTC; CDR3: CASRLAGEETQYF
V: TRBV20-1; J: TRBJ2-3; D: .; size: .; DNA: TGCAGTGCTCGGTGGACAGATACGCAGTATTTT; CDR3: CSARWTDTQYF
V: TRBV4-1; J: TRBJ2-2; D: .; size: .; DNA: TGCGCCAGCAGCCGGCTCATGGCAGGGGCCGGGGAGCTGTTTTTT; CDR3: CASSRLMAGAGELFF
V: TRBV10-3; J: TRBJ1-1; D: .; size: .; DNA: TGTGCCATCAGTCGTGAGGGGGATCTAGCTTTCTTT; CDR3: CAISREGDLAFF
V: TRBV5-5; J: TRBJ1-5; D: .; size: .; DNA: TGTGCCAGCAGCTTGGAGGGAGTTGAAAATCAGCCCCAGCATTTT; CDR3: CASSLEGVENQPQHF
V: TRBV5-1; J: TRBJ2-2; D: TRBD1; size: .; DNA: TGCGCCAGCAGCTTGGAGACAGGGCTCACCGGGGAGCTGTTTTTT; CDR3: CASSLETGLTGELFF
V: TRBV2; J: TRBJ2-3; D: TRBD1; size: .; DNA: TGTGCCAGCAGGGCCCTCGTAGGACAGGGAACAGATACGCAGTATTTT; CDR3: CASRALVGQGTDTQYF
V: TRBV5-6; J: TRBJ1-2; D: TRBD1; size: .; DNA: TGTGCCAGCAGCTTGGGCGAGGTGGGACAGGGGGCAGGTGGCTACACCTTC; CDR3: CASSLGEVGQGAGGYTF
V: TRBV19; J: TRBJ2-3; D: TRBD1; size: .; DNA: TGTGCCAGTAGTCTAGATTCAGGGGGCTTGGGGACAGATACGCAGTATTTT; CDR3: CASSLDSGGLGTDTQYF
V: TRBV5-5; J: TRBJ1-5; D: .; size: .; DNA: TGTGCCAGCAGCTTGGGCCTACTGCGGGTTGCAAATCAGCCCCAGCATTTT; CDR3: CASSLGLLRVANQPQHF
V: TRBV21-1; J: TRBJ2-7; D: .; size: .; DNA: TGTGCCAGCAGCAAAGACTCATTCCTAGCGGGAGGGCCCCACGAGCAGTACTTC; CDR3: CASSKDSFLAGGPHEQYF
V: TRBV9; J: TRBJ2-1; D: TRBD2; size: once; DNA: TGTGCCAGCAGCGGAAGACTAGCGGGAGGGTTCAGCTCCTACAATGAGCAGTTCTTC; CDR3: CASSGRLAGGFSSYNEQFF
V: TRBV2; J: TRBJ2-7; D: .; size: .; DNA: TGTGCCAGCCGTGGAGCAGGGATCGGGGGCGAGCAGTACTTC; CDR3: CASRGAGIGGEQYF